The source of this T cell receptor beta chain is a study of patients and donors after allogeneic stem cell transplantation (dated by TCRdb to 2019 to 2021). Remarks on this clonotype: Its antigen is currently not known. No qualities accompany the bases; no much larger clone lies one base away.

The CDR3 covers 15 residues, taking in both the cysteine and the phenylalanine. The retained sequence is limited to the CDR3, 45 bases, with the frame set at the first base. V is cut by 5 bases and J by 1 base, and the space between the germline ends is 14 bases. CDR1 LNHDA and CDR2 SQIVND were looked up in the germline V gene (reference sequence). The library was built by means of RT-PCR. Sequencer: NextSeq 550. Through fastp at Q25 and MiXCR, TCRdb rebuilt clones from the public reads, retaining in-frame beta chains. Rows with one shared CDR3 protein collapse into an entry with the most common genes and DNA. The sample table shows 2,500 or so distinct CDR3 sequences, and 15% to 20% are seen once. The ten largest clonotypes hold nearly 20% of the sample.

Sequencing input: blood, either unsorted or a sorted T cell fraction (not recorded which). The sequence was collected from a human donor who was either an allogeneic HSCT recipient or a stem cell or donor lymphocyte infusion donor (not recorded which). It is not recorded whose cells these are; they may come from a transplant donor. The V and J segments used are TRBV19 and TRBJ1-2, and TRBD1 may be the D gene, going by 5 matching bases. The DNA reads TGTGCCAGTAGTCGGGGCCGGGACGGTAACTATGGCTACACCTTC. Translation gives CASSRGRDGNYGYTF. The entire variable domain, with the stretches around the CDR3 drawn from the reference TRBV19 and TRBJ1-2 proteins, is DGGITQSPKYLFRKEGQNVTLSCEQNLNHDAMYWYRQDPGQGLRLIYYSQIVNDFQKGDIAEGYSVSREKKESFPLTVTSAQKNPTAFYLCASSRGRDGNYGYTFGSGTRLTVV.